This T cell receptor beta chain came from a study of response to subunit inactivated influenza vaccine (dated by TCRdb to the late 2010s). With regard to the full study: To follow how T cells responded to a trivalent subunit inactivated influenza vaccine, the researchers relied on deep quantitative profiling of the T cell receptor repertoire.

Broad study findings and their caveats: The authors proposed that each seasonal influenza vaccination may bring in only a limited number of new T cells.

The V and J ends are trimmed by 2 bases and 4 bases, leaving 9 bases between them. According to the germline V gene, CDR1 reads MRHNA and CDR2 reads SNTAGT. The cysteine opens and the phenylalanine closes a CDR3 of 14 amino acids. CDR3 DNA only is kept here, 42 bases in frame from base 1. Library method: RT-PCR. Instrument on record: Illumina HiSeq 2500. TCRdb reanalyzed the raw reads on its own, using fastp at Q25 for trimming and MiXCR for clone calling, and kept in-frame beta chains. Each CDR3 protein gets just one entry, which takes the most common genes and DNA from the rows behind it. Here the sample has more than 600,000 distinct CDR3 sequences; about 18% occur a single time. The ten largest account for under 13% of the sample. This clonotype turned up a few times. Its antigen has not been determined. No qualities accompany the bases; no much larger clone lies one base away.

Source: PBMCs from blood, taken 4 to 6 days after vaccination. This chain is built from TRBV6-4 and TRBJ2-1; the D gene is not confidently resolved. The clonotype comes from a man over 45 who received an inactivated influenza vaccine. Donor details come from another sample of the same person, matched by shared clones. CDR3 region: CASSDRAFYNEQFF. The DNA sequence is as follows: TGTGCCAGCAGTGACAGGGCATTTTACAATGAGCAGTTCTTC.